One and the same sample provided the 5 T cell receptor beta chains below, sequenced in a study of post-analysis software for immune sequencing data. Points from the study as a whole: TRBV5-6, TRBV5-1 and TRBV20-1 were among five TRBV segments more frequent in patients than controls.

Included in the TCR beta cDNA libraries were unique molecular identifiers. TCRdb reprocessed the PCR reads via MiXCR and lists one record per CDR3 protein. In the table there are about 540,000 distinct CDR3 sequences, around 36% of which are singletons. These receptors' antigens are unknown. The sample was blood. The receptors were sampled from a girl under 18 with multiple sclerosis.

This clonotype was detected only a few times. The V call is TRBV20-1, the J call TRBJ2-7; D is ambiguous. Germline assignment: CDR1 DFQATT and CDR2 SNEGSKA (reference sequence). CDR3 length: 12 amino acids. Trimming removed 4 bases at V and 1 base at J, with 8 bases between. CDR3 sequence reads: CSATLSSYEQYF. The CDR3 bases are TGCAGTGCTACGTTGTCGTCCTACGAGCAGTACTTC.

This clonotype appeared a few times. The V gene is TRBV13, the J gene TRBJ1-4; TRBD1 is a possible D gene (5 bases). Germline CDR1 PRHDT, CDR2 FYEKMQ (reference sequence). Trimming cost V 5 bases and J 6 bases, with 13 bases left between them. CDR3 size: 14 residues. The CDR3 spells CASSPTRGDEKLFF. In DNA, the CDR3 is TGTGCCAGCAGCCCCACCCGGGGGGATGAAAAACTGTTTTTT.

In this sample, this clonotype turned up a few times. The chain carries TRBV10-2 and TRBJ1-2; D uncertain. The V end was cut by 6 bases, the J end by 8 bases, with 10 bases between. Germline CDR1 reads WSHSY; CDR2 reads SAAADI. The CDR3 runs to 11 residues. CDR3 nucleotides: TGCGCCAGCAGGGAAGCTAGCGGCTACACCTTC. Residues: CASREASGYTF.

This clonotype turned up a few times. The V gene is TRBV6-6, the J gene TRBJ2-2, with 10 bases fitting TRBD1. With V trimmed by 8 bases and J by 6 bases, 6 bases remained unmatched. Germline CDR1 reads MNHNY; CDR2 reads SVGAGI (reference sequence). This CDR3 spans 14 amino acids. The CDR3 loop is CASGRTGGPGELFF. DNA of the CDR3: TGTGCCAGCGGCCGGACAGGGGGTCCCGGGGAGCTGTTTTTT.

V and J are TRBV4-3 and TRBJ2-1, with 8 bases matching TRBD2. Looked up from germline, CDR1 is LGHNA and CDR2 is YSLEER. V gave up 3 bases and J gave up 3 bases; unmatched junction bases: 4. This CDR3 is 15 amino acids long. CDR3 DNA: TGCGCCAGCAGCCAGGAACTAGCGGACTACAATGAGCAGTTCTTC. It yields the protein CASSQELADYNEQFF.